This T cell receptor (beta chain) was observed in a study of T-cell memory formation after mild COVID-19. Study observations and caveats: The authors left the SARS-CoV-2 specificity of second-wave clones peaking on day 37 unconfirmed. Mainly CM and EM harbored the contracting CD4+ clones; mainly EMRA harbored the CD8+ ones.

From the 5' RACE reads, TCRdb called clonotypes with MiXCR, one entry per CDR3 protein. This sample has 250,000 to 300,000 distinct CDR3 sequences, with about 17% found just once. Germline assignment: CDR1 ENHRY and CDR2 SYGVKD. The CDR3 is 13 amino acids. V lost 1 base and J 4 bases, leaving 8 bases between the germline ends. A remark on this clonotype: The antigen is undetermined.

Material: PBMCs or a T cell subset sorted from them (not recorded which). The chain carries TRBV10-3 and TRBJ2-7; a weak D match, TRBD1 (5 bases). The origin of this receptor is a man aged 18-30 years who had mild COVID-19 (a few samples of this study predate the infection). Cell type and time point are not known. For the CDR3, the DNA is TGTGCCATCAGTGAGTTAGGGGTTTACGAGCAGTACGTC. Residues: CAISELGVYEQYV.